Detailed here is one TCR beta chain. Its antigen is as yet unknown. TCRdb called the reads again in MiXCR, with one record for every CDR3 protein. The repertoire includes fewer than 850,000 distinct CDR3 sequences, about 28% of them detected once, and about an eighth sits in the top ten. Trimming at V came to 1 base and at J to 6 bases, leaving 16 bases not matched to a gene. The CDR3 totals 19 residues. Germline CDR1 and CDR2: LGHNA and YSLEER. This record comes from a study of T cell repertoires in cytomegalovirus infection. The wider study: As its CMV epitopes, the study selected recently identified HLA-C-restricted and well-studied HLA-B-restricted targets.

The study's findings and limits: Predominance within the ex vivo response was attributable to HLA-C-restricted CMV-specific TCR beta clonotypes. Totalled public TCR beta family frequency picked out people who carried CMV plus the relevant HLA.

The chain employs TRBV4-3 and TRBJ2-2; TRBD1 agrees at 8 bases. The source was cultured CD8+ T cells from PBMCs, collected from culture after CMV antigen stimulation. The clonotype comes from a human donor in good health (CMV status not recorded). Some clones in this sample may be carry-over from other donors' samples. CDR3 amino acids: CASSQGWLTGAQGAGELFF. CDR3 sequence (DNA): TGCGCCAGCAGCCAAGGGTGGTTGACAGGGGCCCAGGGAGCCGGGGAGCTGTTTTTT.